The 7 T cell receptor delta chains below come from one sample, sequenced in a study of gamma-delta T cells after stem cell transplantation. With CATT, TCRdb re-called clones from the RT-PCR reads. The sample has some 3,500 delta-chain clones, 9.5% to 13% seen once. Sequenced: gamma-delta T cells. These receptors were obtained from a human donor. It is not recorded whose cells these are; they may come from a transplant donor.

Notes on this clone: One end of the junction fails to match germline, which may point to a read error. CDR3 sequence: CATSARAFLGDLGEPSTAQLFF. CDR3 DNA sequence: TGTGCAACAAGCGCAAGGGCCTTCCTAGGAGACCTGGGGGAGCCTTCGACAGCACAACTCTTCTTT. V is TRAV29/DV5 and J is TRDJ2; perhaps D is TRDD2 or TRDD3 (8 bases each). The J gene is absent in TCRdb and was assigned here via DNA matching to germline. Germline CDR1 and CDR2: NSMFDY and ISSIKDK. The CDR3 runs to 22 residues.

This clone was recorded a few times. The V gene is TRDV1, the J gene TRDJ1, with D perhaps TRDD3 (5 bases). The CDR3 loop spans 20 amino acids. From germline, CDR1 is TSWWSYY and CDR2 QGS. V was pared by 2 bases and J by 0 bases, with 25 bases between. CDR3 sequence reads: CALGEFSTSGSSPYTDKLIF. The CDR3, as DNA: TGTGCTCTTGGGGAATTTTCTACGTCGGGATCCTCCCCATACACCGATAAACTCATCTTT.

This clone was seen a handful of times. This chain joins TRDV1 and TRDJ2, with 12 positions matching TRDD3. Trimming took 2 bases from V and 5 from J; bases not matched to a gene: 21. The germline V gene has CDR1 TSWWSYY and CDR2 QGS. The CDR3 loop spans 22 amino acids. The CDR3 sequence is CALGEGACRPTGGYLGTAQLFF. In DNA form, the CDR3 reads TGTGCTCTTGGGGAAGGGGCTTGCCGGCCTACTGGGGGATACCTAGGTACAGCACAACTCTTCTTT.

J is TRDJ1 and V is TRDV1; 12 bases agree with TRDD3. CDR3 length: 21 residues. CDR1 is TSWWSYY, CDR2 QGS, per germline. Unmatched junction bases numbered 16, after V lost 2 bases and J lost 0 bases. The CDR3 sequence: CALGEFPGGYGSRRYTDKLIF. The CDR3 region has the DNA TGTGCTCTTGGGGAATTTCCTGGGGGATACGGCTCCAGAAGGTACACCGATAAACTCATCTTT.

By proportion, this clone is medium-sized. This chain connects TRDV3 to TRDJ1, with 9 bases aligning to TRDD3. The CDR3 covers 19 residues. Germline-derived CDR1 and CDR2 are TVYSNPD and GDNSRS (reference sequence). V lost 0 bases to trimming and J lost 4 bases; unmatched junction nucleotides: 21. The CDR3 loop reads CAFRSPTSTGGPPRDKLIF. CDR3 sequence (DNA): TGTGCCTTTAGATCGCCTACTAGTACTGGGGGACCACCCCGCGATAAACTCATCTTT.

Concerning this clone itself: The sample contains more than one DNA sequence encoding this CDR3. The chain links TRDV1 to TRDJ1; tentative D call: TRDD3 (6 bases). Germline loops: CDR1 TSWWSYY, CDR2 QGS. The CDR3 contains 24 residues. Trimming took off 0 bases at V and 0 bases at J, with 35 bases between the two ends. The CDR3 here is CALGELNTRGLHPGIHEYTDKLIF. CDR3 sequence (DNA): TGTGCTCTTGGGGAACTAAATACCCGGGGCCTACACCCGGGGATTCACGAGTACACCGATAAACTCATCTTT.

The chain combines TRDV2 with TRDJ3; 10 bases map to TRDD3. With 4 bases clipped from V and 5 bases from J, the junction kept 7 bases outside the gene matches. Germline V gives CDR1 GEAIGNYY, CDR2 EKD. The length of the CDR3 is 17 residues. The CDR3 is CACEMGDTPRDTRQMFF. The CDR3 DNA is TGTGCCTGTGAGATGGGGGATACCCCCCGGGACACCCGACAGATGTTTTTC.